One and the same sample provided the 9 T cell receptor beta chains below, sequenced in a study of cytotoxic CD8 clonotypes in ibrutinib-treated CLL (dated by TCRdb to the early 2020s). The intended sense of this specimen's time point label: about a year on ibrutinib. Library creation used the immunoSEQ multiplex PCR assay. Not all clones reach the TCRdb copy of this immuneACCESS table, which keeps in-frame sequences only. Checked studies attribute under half of the gap to unresolved V genes and leave the rest unexplained. This sample comprises 50,000 to 65,000 clones, approximately 75% of them detected only once. Together, the top ten hold around 43% of the sample. Sequenced here: PBMCs, sampled after 12 months of ibrutinib treatment. These receptors were taken from a human donor with chronic lymphocytic leukemia.

The chain couples TRBV11-2 to TRBJ2-5; D perhaps matches TRBD1 (6 bases). Between the trimmed V and J ends, which lost 5 bases and 0 bases, there was a span of 22 bases. The CDR3 totals 18 residues. Per germline, CDR1 SGHAT and CDR2 FQNNGV. In DNA form, the CDR3 reads TGTGCCAGCAGCCAGGGGCCGAGTGTGTCGAGGTACCAAGAGACCCAGTACTTC. Its translation is CASSQGPSVSRYQETQYF.

This chain uses TRBV19 with TRBJ2-2; 10 positions match TRBD2. Germline V gene data show CDR1 as LNHDA and CDR2 as SQIVND (reference sequence). After removal of 8 bases from V and 5 bases from J, the junction contained 8 bases not matched to a gene. CDR3 length equals 15 residues. The CDR3 loop reads CASELAGGRTGELFF. Here the CDR3 DNA reads TGTGCCAGTGAATTAGCGGGAGGAAGAACCGGGGAGCTGTTTTTT.

This clone was observed a single time. The chain has TRBV7-3 and TRBJ1-5; 7 nucleotides align to TRBD1. Trimming took 3 bases from V and 7 from J; bases not matched to a gene: 6. This CDR3 has 14 amino acids. The germline gives CDR1 SGHTA, CDR2 FQGTGA. The CDR3 reads CASSLTGYGQPQHF. The DNA of the CDR3 is TGTGCCAGCAGCTTGACAGGGTATGGACAGCCCCAGCATTTT.

Only a few counts were recorded for this clone. The V and J genes are TRBV5-1 and TRBJ2-7; D is undetermined. The germline CDR1 and CDR2 sequences are SGHRS and YFSETQ. The CDR3 runs 15 residues. V gave up 1 base and J gave up 0 bases, with 11 bases separating them. Here the CDR3 DNA reads TGCGCCAGCAGCTTGTTGTCATCTAGCTCCTACGAGCAGTACTTC. This encodes CASSLLSSSSYEQYF.

V is TRBV9 and J is TRBJ2-1, with a tentative D call TRBD2 (5 bases). Looked up from germline, CDR1 is SGDLS and CDR2 is YYNGEE. The CDR3 contains 14 residues. V lost 2 bases and J 3 bases, leaving 9 bases between the germline ends. The CDR3: CASSVHGNYNEQFF. CDR3 DNA sequence: TGTGCCAGCAGCGTTCACGGGAACTACAATGAGCAGTTCTTC.

In its sample, this clone was seen many times. CDR3 residues: CASSPSYGGESSYEQYF. Here the CDR3 DNA reads TGTGCCAGCTCACCTAGTTACGGGGGGGAGAGCTCCTACGAGCAGTACTTC. The V gene is TRBV18, the J gene TRBJ2-7; 8 nucleotides agree with TRBD2. With V trimmed by 3 bases and J by 0 bases, 10 bases remained unmatched. Germline assignment: CDR1 KGHSH and CDR2 LQKENI. This CDR3 contains 17 residues.

The V and J genes are TRBV28 and TRBJ1-2, with a weak D call TRBD1 (6 bases). Germline V CDR1 and CDR2: MDHEN, SYDVKM. CDR3 length equals 12 residues. V lost 7 bases and J 3 bases, leaving 9 bases between the germline ends. The CDR3 DNA sequence: TGTGCCAGCACTAGGGGGGACTATGGCTACACCTTC. Amino acid sequence: CASTRGDYGYTF.

The chain carries TRBV29-1 and TRBJ2-3, with D tentatively TRBD1 (6 bases). CDR1 SQVTM and CDR2 ANQGSEA come from the germline V gene. The CDR3 sequence is 15 residues long. V dropped 1 base and J dropped 2 bases, with 13 bases sitting between them. DNA of the CDR3: TGCAGCGTTGAAGCGGTCGGGACACCCACAGATACGCAGTATTTT. Its protein is CSVEAVGTPTDTQYF.

The chain couples TRBV28 to TRBJ2-1, with D perhaps TRBD1 or TRBD2 (5 bases each). Trimming removed 6 bases from V and 10 bases from J, with 25 bases in between. There are 16 residues in the CDR3. CDR1 and CDR2 from the germline V gene are MDHEN and SYDVKM. CDR3 protein: CASSRYGLGGKREQFF. In nucleotides, the CDR3 is TGTGCCAGCAGCCGTTATGGGCTTGGGGGAAAGAGGGAGCAGTTCTTC.